This T cell receptor beta chain was obtained from a study of shared clonotypes between healthy human individuals. In its sample, this clone was seen once. Naive-designated CD8 cells lacked CD45RO, were positively enriched for CCR7, and omitted terminally differentiated effector memory CD45RA+ cells. Produced via immunoSEQ multiplex PCR; TCRdb's table is partial and in-frame only. The data contain some 2.1 million clones, 80% to 95% of them singletons. Trimming removed 3 bases from V and 4 bases from J; junction bases left unmatched: 4. CDR3 size: 14 residues. Germline loops: CDR1 SGDLS, CDR2 YYNGEE. V and J are TRBV9 and TRBJ1-2; 9 nucleotides agree with TRBD1. This TCR came from a man aged 18 to 30 in good health. Some clones in this sample may be carry-over from other donors' samples. Sequencing was done on a sample of naive CD8+ T cells from PBMCs. CDR3 residues: CASSAGTGIYGYTF. The CDR3 bases are TGTGCCAGCAGCGCCGGGACAGGGATCTATGGCTACACCTTC.